The subject of this entry is one TCR beta chain. The antigen is not known. Treatment: some 20 received Ad26.COV2.S at low or high dose, single or two shots; about 5 received placebo; per-sample allocation not given. Samples were taken on day 63 after the first vaccine or placebo injection. The CDR3 sequence is 15 residues long. Between the trimmed V and J ends, which lost 7 bases and 2 bases, there was a span of 14 bases. Germline CDR1 reads MNHEY; CDR2 reads SVGAGI. This sample was taken from a study of Ad26.COV2.S vaccination and SARS-CoV-2 variants. Study-level background: The vaccine Ad26.COV2.S was put into the muscle once, or twice with 56 days between.

Sequencing was performed with immunoSEQ multiplex PCR; in TCRdb, only in-frame clones are kept and a portion is missing. Among hundreds of thousands of clones listed, roughly nine tenths were seen once. Whole-study findings and limits: Vaccinees reportedly had broad spike-specific CD8+ and CD4+ T cell responses. Greater spike-specific TCR breadth was seen in vaccine recipients than in placebo recipients.

The receptor comes from a person aged 18 to 59 who received the Ad26.COV2.S COVID-19 vaccine or a placebo. The V call is TRBV6-5, the J call TRBJ2-2; perhaps TRBD2 as D (5 bases). This sample comprised peripheral blood, obtained in a trial of Ad26.COV2.S vaccine versus placebo. As DNA, the CDR3 is TGTGCCAGCACCCGAGGGCGAGTCAACACCGGGGAGCTGTTTTTT. This encodes CASTRGRVNTGELFF.